These 24 T cell receptor beta chains were all obtained from the same sample, sequenced in a study of PD-1 blockade in classical Hodgkin lymphoma (dated by TCRdb to about 2020). The library was obtained by the immunoSEQ multiplex PCR assay. Not all clones reach the TCRdb copy of this immuneACCESS table, which keeps in-frame sequences only. Checked studies attribute under half of the gap to unresolved V genes and leave the rest unexplained. This sample holds over 35,000 clones; 75% to 85% were observed only once. Jointly, the top ten make up about 10% of the sample. The time point label, as the study defines it: cycle 1 day 1 (C1D1), immediately before nivolumab initiation. Every trial patient had relapsed following autologous stem cell transplantation, and prior brentuximab vedotin exposure was what differed among cohorts A, B and C. Sequenced here: peripheral blood mononuclear cells (PBMCs), sampled at baseline. The receptors originated from a human donor with classical Hodgkin lymphoma.

The chain couples TRBV6-1 to TRBJ1-1, with a weak D call TRBD1 (5 bases). The CDR3 runs to 15 residues. Germline V gene lookup returns CDR1 MNHNS and CDR2 SASEGT. Trimming removed 2 bases from V and 1 base from J, with 11 bases in between. The CDR3, as DNA: TGTGCCAGCAGTGAAAGGGCAGGGAGGAACACTGAAGCTTTCTTT. The encoded protein is CASSERAGRNTEAFF.

The V and J genes are TRBV15 and TRBJ1-2; tentatively, D is TRBD1 (5 bases). V shed 3 bases and J shed 8 bases, with 13 bases lying between them. Germline values: CDR1 LNHNV, CDR2 YYDKDF (reference sequence). This CDR3 has 13 residues. CDR3 sequence: CATSSWGEGGYTF. The CDR3 nucleotides are TGTGCCACCAGCAGTTGGGGGGAGGGGGGCTACACCTTC. Full variable domain (missing parts from reference TRBV15 and TRBJ1-2): DAMVIQNPRYQVTQFGKPVTLSCSQTLNHNVMYWYQQKSSQAPKLLFHYYDKDFNNEADTPDNFQSRRPNTSFCFLDIRSPGLGDTAMYLCATSSWGEGGYTFGSGTRLTVV.

The chain has TRBV28 and TRBJ2-4; D unclear. Trimming shortened V by 6 bases and J by 0 bases, and 15 bases separated the two germline ends. Per germline, CDR1 MDHEN and CDR2 SYDVKM. The CDR3 has 16 residues. CDR3 residues: CASRSGRLIAKNIQYF. For the CDR3, the DNA is TGTGCCAGCAGATCCGGGCGCCTGATAGCCAAAAACATTCAGTACTTC.

In the case of this clone: In the same sample, other DNA sequences code for this CDR3. This chain links TRBV4-3 with TRBJ2-2; 11 bases align to TRBD2. This CDR3 is 17 amino acids long. Germline lookup yields CDR1 LGHNA and CDR2 YSLEER. Trimming removed 0 bases from V and 5 bases from J; junction bases left unmatched: 5. CDR3 DNA: TGCGCCAGCAGCCAAGAACTAGCGGGAGTTGGGACCGGGGAGCTGTTTTTT. As protein: CASSQELAGVGTGELFF.

The chain has TRBV9 and TRBJ1-2; D unclear. The V gene's germline CDR1 is SGDLS and CDR2 YYNGEE. Trimming took off 2 bases at V and 0 bases at J, with 8 bases between the two ends. This CDR3 region has 14 residues. In DNA, the CDR3 is TGTGCCAGCAGCGTCGCGGCTTCTAACTATGGCTACACCTTC. Amino acid sequence: CASSVAASNYGYTF.

The V gene is TRBV28, the J gene TRBJ2-7, with TRBD1 as a possible D gene (6 bases). CDR3 length equals 15 residues. V was pared by 3 bases and J by 3 bases, with 15 bases between. The germline V gene encodes CDR1 MDHEN and CDR2 SYDVKM. CDR3 DNA: TGTGCCAGCAGTTTCGCGGGCAGGGGAAGCTACGAGCAGTACTTC. This codes for CASSFAGRGSYEQYF.

The chain has TRBV5-1 and TRBJ2-1; D gene uncertain. The V end lost 4 bases, the J end lost 4 bases, and 15 bases lay between the germline ends. Germline values: CDR1 SGHRS, CDR2 YFSETQ. The CDR3 has 15 amino acids. The CDR3 is CASSPERLGYNEQFF. DNA for the CDR3: TGCGCCAGCAGCCCAGAACGTCTAGGTTACAATGAGCAGTTCTTC.

CDR3 DNA: TGTGCCAGCAGTGAATCATTGCACGAGCAGTACTTC. Amino acid sequence: CASSESLHEQYF. The chain couples TRBV25-1 to TRBJ2-7, with D uncertain. The CDR3 loop spans 12 amino acids. Germline V gives CDR1 MGHDK, CDR2 SYGVNS. Trimming took 1 base from V and 5 from J, leaving 6 bases between them.

The rearrangement uses TRBV28 and TRBJ2-7, with 8 positions matching TRBD2. Germline CDR1 MDHEN, CDR2 SYDVKM. J was trimmed by 3 bases and V by 7 bases; bases with no gene match: 8. The CDR3 has 14 amino acids. The CDR3 sequence: CASTPPGLGYEQYF. The DNA for the CDR3 is TGTGCCAGCACCCCTCCGGGACTAGGCTACGAGCAGTACTTC.

CDR3 amino acids: CASSLLGQGGYGYTF. CDR3 DNA sequence: TGTGCCAGCAGTTTACTCGGACAGGGAGGCTATGGCTACACCTTC. V gene TRBV28 combines with J gene TRBJ1-2; 8 bases line up with TRBD1. This CDR3 has 15 amino acids. The ends lost 2 bases at V and 4 bases at J; junction bases unmatched: 6. Germline V CDR1 and CDR2: MDHEN, SYDVKM.

This chain links TRBV7-9 with TRBJ2-1, with 8 bases that match TRBD2. V gave up 2 bases and J gave up 10 bases; unmatched junction bases: 10. The germline V gene has CDR1 SEHNR and CDR2 FQNEAQ (reference sequence). This CDR3 is 15 amino acids long. The CDR3 DNA sequence: TGTGCCAGCAGCTTATTTTCGGGAGGGGAGTGGGAGCAGTTCTTC. It codes for CASSLFSGGEWEQFF.

Only a few counts were recorded for this clone. J is TRBJ2-3 and V is TRBV9, with 9 bases fitting TRBD1. V was pared by 2 bases and J by 0 bases, with 4 bases of the junction left unmatched. CDR3 length: 16 amino acids. Germline CDR1 reads SGDLS; CDR2 reads YYNGEE. Written as DNA, the CDR3 is TGTGCCAGCAGCGTGGGGACAGGGTCGAGCACAGATACGCAGTATTTT. Translated, it gives CASSVGTGSSTDTQYF.

A single count supports this clone. The genes are TRBV19 and TRBJ2-2, with D possibly being TRBD1 (6 bases). The germline V and J ends were trimmed by 7 bases and 3 bases, with 12 bases remaining between them. The CDR3 runs 14 residues. Germline CDR1 is LNHDA and CDR2 is SQIVND (reference sequence). The CDR3 DNA is TGTGCCAGTAAAGTAAAGGGGGACACCGGGGAGCTGTTTTTT. It specifies CASKVKGDTGELFF.

The chain recombines TRBV11-3 with TRBJ2-1, with 7 bases aligning to TRBD1. The germline CDR1 and CDR2 sequences are SGHNT and YENEEA. The CDR3 covers 15 residues. J lost 6 bases, V lost 0 bases, and 5 bases had no gene match. The CDR3 sequence: CASSLDGTARNEQFF. DNA of the CDR3: TGTGCCAGCAGCTTAGACGGGACAGCCCGCAATGAGCAGTTCTTC.

This chain links TRBV2 with TRBJ2-5; unclear D gene. V dropped 6 bases and J dropped 2 bases, with 22 bases sitting between them. Germline CDR1 and CDR2: SNHLY and FYNNEI. This CDR3 spans 17 amino acids. The CDR3 DNA follows: TGTGCCAGCAGCTACAGCCCCATGGGGTCCCCACAAGAGACCCAGTACTTC. This gives the protein CASSYSPMGSPQETQYF.

In DNA, the CDR3 is TGTGCCAGTAGCCCCAGGGGCTATGGCTACACCTTC. Protein: CASSPRGYGYTF. V is TRBV19 and J is TRBJ1-2; TRBD1 is a possible D gene (6 bases). From germline, CDR1 is LNHDA and CDR2 SQIVND (reference sequence). CDR3 size: 12 residues. Deletions cut 6 bases from V and 4 bases from J, with 9 bases between.

CDR3 residues: CASSSTSGLSYTF. The DNA for the CDR3 is TGTGCCAGCAGCTCGACATCGGGCTTAAGCTACACCTTC. This chain joins TRBV7-9 and TRBJ1-2; D not resolved. This CDR3 has 13 amino acids. Germline assignment: CDR1 SEHNR and CDR2 FQNEAQ (reference sequence). Trimming cost V 4 bases and J 9 bases, with 15 bases left between them.

This clone is a singleton in its sample. This chain joins TRBV19 and TRBJ1-4; TRBD1 matches at 7 bases. The ends lost 5 bases at V and 5 bases at J; junction bases unmatched: 11. Germline lookup yields CDR1 LNHDA and CDR2 SQIVND (reference sequence). The CDR3 spans 16 residues. The chain's CDR3 is CASSYSPGQRNEKLFF. The DNA for the CDR3 is TGTGCCAGTAGTTATAGCCCGGGACAGCGCAATGAAAAACTGTTTTTT. Combining the CDR3 with reference TRBV19 and TRBJ1-4 gives the whole variable domain DGGITQSPKYLFRKEGQNVTLSCEQNLNHDAMYWYRQDPGQGLRLIYYSQIVNDFQKGDIAEGYSVSREKKESFPLTVTSAQKNPTAFYLCASSYSPGQRNEKLFFGSGTQLSVL.

The genes are TRBV5-6 and TRBJ1-2; D unclear. Trimming took off 1 base at V and 5 bases at J, with 6 bases between the two ends. The length of the CDR3 is 12 residues. In germline, CDR1 is SGHDT, CDR2 YYEEEE. The CDR3 is CASSLKRYGYTF. The DNA for the CDR3 is TGTGCCAGCAGCTTGAAGCGTTATGGCTACACCTTC.

For this clone: This sample also contains other DNA sequences that code for the same CDR3. The gene calls are TRBV9 and TRBJ1-3; D gene ambiguous. This CDR3 region has 14 residues. The ends were cut back, 0 bases at V and 4 bases at J, with 8 bases in the middle. CDR1 and CDR2 from the germline V gene are SGDLS and YYNGEE. CDR3 sequence reads: CASSVGLTGNTIYF. CDR3 nucleotide sequence: TGTGCCAGCAGCGTAGGGCTGACCGGAAACACCATATATTTT.

This clone came up once. The chain is built from TRBV29-1 and TRBJ2-1; TRBD1 aligns across 10 bases. Germline values: CDR1 SQVTM, CDR2 ANQGSEA. V gave up 4 bases and J gave up 7 bases; unmatched junction bases: 4. CDR3 size: 13 residues. The CDR3 loop reads CSVADRGSNEQFF. The CDR3 DNA sequence: TGCAGCGTTGCGGACAGGGGGTCTAATGAGCAGTTCTTC.

V and J are TRBV5-1 and TRBJ2-2, with D possibly being TRBD1 or TRBD2 (5 bases each). Germline lookup yields CDR1 SGHRS and CDR2 YFSETQ. The V and J ends lost 3 bases and 2 bases respectively, with 14 bases between them. The CDR3 spans 16 residues. The CDR3 DNA reads as TGCGCCAGCAGCTGGCCCCGGGGCCACAACACCGGGGAGCTGTTTTTT. As protein: CASSWPRGHNTGELFF.

The rearrangement joins TRBV5-6 to TRBJ2-3; D remains ambiguous. The V end was cut by 0 bases, the J end by 0 bases, with 14 bases between. The CDR3 is 17 amino acids. In germline, CDR1 is SGHDT, CDR2 YYEEEE. CDR3 loop: CASSLGSRASSTDTQYF. CDR3 coding DNA: TGTGCCAGCAGCTTGGGCTCGCGTGCATCTAGCACAGATACGCAGTATTTT.

The chain couples TRBV4-3 to TRBJ2-3; no reliable D call. The CDR3 consists of 14 residues. The V gene lost 0 bases and the J gene lost 3 bases, with 7 bases spanning the gap. The V gene's germline CDR1 is LGHNA and CDR2 YSLEER. Here the CDR3 DNA reads TGCGCCAGCAGCCAAGATCCAGCGACAGATACGCAGTATTTT. This codes for CASSQDPATDTQYF.